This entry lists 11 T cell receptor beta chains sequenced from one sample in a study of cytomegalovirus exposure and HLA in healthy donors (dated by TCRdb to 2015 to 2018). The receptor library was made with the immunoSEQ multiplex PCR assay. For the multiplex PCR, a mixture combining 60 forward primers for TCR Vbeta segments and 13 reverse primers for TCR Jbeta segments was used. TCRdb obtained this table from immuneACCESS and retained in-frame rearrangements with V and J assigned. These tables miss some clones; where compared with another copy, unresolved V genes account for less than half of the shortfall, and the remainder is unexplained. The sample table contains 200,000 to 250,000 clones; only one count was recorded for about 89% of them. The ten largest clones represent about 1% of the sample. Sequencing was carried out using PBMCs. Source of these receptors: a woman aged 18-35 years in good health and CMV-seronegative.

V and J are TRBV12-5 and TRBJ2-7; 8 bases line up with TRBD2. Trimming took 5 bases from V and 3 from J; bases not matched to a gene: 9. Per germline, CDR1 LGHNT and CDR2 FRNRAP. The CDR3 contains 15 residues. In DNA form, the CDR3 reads TGTGCTAGTGGTGGACCGGGAGGGAACTTCTACGAGCAGTACTTC. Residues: CASGGPGGNFYEQYF.

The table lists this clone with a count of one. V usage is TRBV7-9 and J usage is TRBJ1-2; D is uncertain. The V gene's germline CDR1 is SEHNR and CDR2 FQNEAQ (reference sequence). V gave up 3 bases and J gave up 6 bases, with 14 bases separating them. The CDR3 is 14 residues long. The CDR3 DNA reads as TGTGCCAGCAGCTTCAGCAGGTCCGTGGATGGCTACACCTTC. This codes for CASSFSRSVDGYTF.

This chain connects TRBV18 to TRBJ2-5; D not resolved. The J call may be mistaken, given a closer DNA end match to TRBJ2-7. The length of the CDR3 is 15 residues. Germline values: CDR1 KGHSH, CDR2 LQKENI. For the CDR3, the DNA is TGTGCCAGCTCACGAACGGGTTCCCAGACCTACGAGCAGTACTTC. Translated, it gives CASSRTGSQTYEQYF.

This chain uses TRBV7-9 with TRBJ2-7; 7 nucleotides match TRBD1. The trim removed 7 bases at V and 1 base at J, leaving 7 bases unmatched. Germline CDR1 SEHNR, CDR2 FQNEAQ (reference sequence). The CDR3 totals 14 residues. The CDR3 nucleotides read TGTGCCAGCACACCGGGACAGTTATCCTACGAGCAGTACTTC. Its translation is CASTPGQLSYEQYF.

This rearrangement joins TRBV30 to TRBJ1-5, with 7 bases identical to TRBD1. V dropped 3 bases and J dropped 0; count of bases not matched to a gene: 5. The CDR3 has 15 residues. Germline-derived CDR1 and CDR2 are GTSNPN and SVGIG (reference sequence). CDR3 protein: CAWSGTANSNQPQHF. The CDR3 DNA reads TGTGCCTGGAGCGGGACAGCAAATAGCAATCAGCCCCAGCATTTT.

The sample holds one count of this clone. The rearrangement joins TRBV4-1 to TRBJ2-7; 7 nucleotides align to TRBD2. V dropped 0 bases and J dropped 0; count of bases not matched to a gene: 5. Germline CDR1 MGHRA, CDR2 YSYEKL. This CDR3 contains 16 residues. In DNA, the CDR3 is TGCGCCAGCAGCCAAGATATGGGGGAGGGCTCCTACGAGCAGTACTTC. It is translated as CASSQDMGEGSYEQYF.

The CDR3 DNA follows: TGTGCCACCAGCGTGGGGGGGGGTACTGAAGCTTTCTTT. Its translation is CATSVGGGTEAFF. This chain uses TRBV15 with TRBJ1-1; tentative D call: TRBD1 (5 bases). Trimming stripped 5 bases from V and 5 bases from J, with 12 bases between. The CDR3 covers 13 residues. Per the germline V gene, CDR1 is LNHNV and CDR2 is YYDKDF (reference sequence).

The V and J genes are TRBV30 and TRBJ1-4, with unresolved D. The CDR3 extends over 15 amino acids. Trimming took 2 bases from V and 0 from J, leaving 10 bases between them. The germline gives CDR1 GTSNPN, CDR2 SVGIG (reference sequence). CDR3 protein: CAWSLVGTTNEKLFF. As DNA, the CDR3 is TGTGCCTGGAGTCTAGTCGGCACAACTAATGAAAAACTGTTTTTT.

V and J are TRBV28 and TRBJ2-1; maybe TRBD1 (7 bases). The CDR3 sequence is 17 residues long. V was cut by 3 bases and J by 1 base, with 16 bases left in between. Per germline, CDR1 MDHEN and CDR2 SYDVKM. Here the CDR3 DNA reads TGTGCCAGCAGTTTCCCGCGGGACAGCGAGTCCTACAATGAGCAGTTCTTC. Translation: CASSFPRDSESYNEQFF.

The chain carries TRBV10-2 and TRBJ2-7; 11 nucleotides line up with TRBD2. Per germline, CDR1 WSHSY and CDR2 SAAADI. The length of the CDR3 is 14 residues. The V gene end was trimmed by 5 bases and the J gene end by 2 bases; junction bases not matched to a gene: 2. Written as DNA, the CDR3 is TGCGCCAGCAGTCTAGCGGGAGGTACCTACGAGCAGTACTTC. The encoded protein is CASSLAGGTYEQYF.

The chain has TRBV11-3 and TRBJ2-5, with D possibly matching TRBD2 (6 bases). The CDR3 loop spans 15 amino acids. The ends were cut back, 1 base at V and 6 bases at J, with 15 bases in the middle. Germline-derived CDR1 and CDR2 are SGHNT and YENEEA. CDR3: CASSLAGTSRQTQYF. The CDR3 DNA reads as TGTGCCAGCAGCTTAGCGGGCACTAGCAGACAGACCCAGTACTTC.